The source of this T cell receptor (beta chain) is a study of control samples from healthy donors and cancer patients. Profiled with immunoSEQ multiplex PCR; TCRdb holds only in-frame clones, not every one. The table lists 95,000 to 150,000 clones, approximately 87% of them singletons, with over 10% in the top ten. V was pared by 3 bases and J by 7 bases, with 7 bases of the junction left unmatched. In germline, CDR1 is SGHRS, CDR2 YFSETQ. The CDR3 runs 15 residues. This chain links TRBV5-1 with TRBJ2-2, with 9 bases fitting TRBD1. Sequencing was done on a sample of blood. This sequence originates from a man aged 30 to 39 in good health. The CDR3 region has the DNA TGCGCCAGCAGCTCCCGGACAGGGGCGGGCGGGGAGCTGTTTTTT. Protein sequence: CASSSRTGAGGELFF.